These T cell receptor beta chains were read from a single sample in a study of blood T cell repertoires in COVID-19. Using immunoSEQ multiplex PCR, the repertoire was profiled, and TCRdb retains in-frame clones only, with some absent. The sample shows fewer than 350,000 clones, about 93% of them seen only once. The sample taken for sequencing was peripheral blood. These receptors all come from a woman in her 30s with COVID-19, enrolled during active disease. Each CDR3 is given with its conserved first and last residue. D genes are given only for firm matches. Not all rows give a size; the values are once, few, many and, for expanded clones, a class.

D gene	V gene	J gene	clone size	CDR3 DNA	CDR3 protein
-	TRBV15	TRBJ2-7	-	TGTGCCACCAGCAGCGTCGGAGCCTACGAGCAGTACTTC	CATSSVGAYEQYF
-	TRBV5-5	TRBJ1-5	-	TGTGCCAGCAGCTTGGAAGTTGGACACCGTCAGCCCCAGCATTTT	CASSLEVGHRQPQHF
-	TRBV14	TRBJ1-1	-	TGTGCCAGCAGCCCCGTGGGGGGTAAATCGACTGAAGCTTTCTTT	CASSPVGGKSTEAFF
TRBD2	TRBV30	TRBJ2-2	-	TGTGCCTGGAGTGCGGGCGGGGGAGGTAATACCGGGGAGCTGTTTTTT	CAWSAGGGGNTGELFF
TRBD1	TRBV5-4	TRBJ2-5	-	TGTGCCAGCAGCGGTCAGGGGGAGCCGGTGGGAGAGACCCAGTACTTC	CASSGQGEPVGETQYF
-	TRBV6-5	TRBJ1-2	-	TGTGCCAGCATTCGAAACAGGGTTCGTGGCTACACCTTC	CASIRNRVRGYTF
TRBD1	TRBV30	TRBJ2-2	-	TGTGCCTGGGGGACAGGGCCTACGAACACCGGGGAGCTGTTTTTT	CAWGTGPTNTGELFF
TRBD2	TRBV6-6	TRBJ2-7	-	TGTGCCAGCAGTTACTGGGGCGGGAGAAACACCTACGAGCAGTACTTC	CASSYWGGRNTYEQYF
-	TRBV24-1	TRBJ1-2	-	TGTGCCACCAGTGATCCGGGGGACTATGGCTACACCTTC	CATSDPGDYGYTF
-	TRBV5-5	TRBJ1-1	-	TGTGCCAGCAGCTTGGAACAAATGAACACTGAAGCTTTCTTT	CASSLEQMNTEAFF
-	TRBV24-1	TRBJ2-7	-	TGTGCCACCAGTGAGGGCAGCTCCTACGAGCAGTACTTC	CATSEGSSYEQYF
TRBD1	TRBV5-1	TRBJ1-1	-	TGCGCCAGCAGCTTTACCGGGACAGGGTCCATGAACACTGAAGCTTTCTTT	CASSFTGTGSMNTEAFF
-	TRBV7-9	TRBJ2-5	-	TGTGCCAGCAGCTTAAAAGAGTGGTACGTGGAGACCCAGTACTTC	CASSLKEWYVETQYF
TRBD1	TRBV28	TRBJ2-7	-	TGTGCCAGCAGTTCACATACAGGGGGCGCGAGATTAGACGAGCAGTACTTC	CASSSHTGGARLDEQYF
TRBD1	TRBV6-1	TRBJ2-5	-	TGTGCCAGCAGTGAGAGGGCCAGGGGGCTCGGGGGGACCCAGTACTTC	CASSERARGLGGTQYF
TRBD2	TRBV7-2	TRBJ2-1	-	TGTGCCAGCAGCTTCCCTAGCGGGAGCTCCTACAATGAGCAGTTCTTC	CASSFPSGSSYNEQFF
-	TRBV7-2	TRBJ2-7	few	TGTGCCAGCAGTCCGGGACTCCCCGGGCGGGAGCAGTACTTC	CASSPGLPGREQYF
TRBD1	TRBV6-5	TRBJ1-5	-	TGTGCCAGCAGCGGGACAGTGAATCAGCCCCAGCATTTT	CASSGTVNQPQHF
TRBD1	TRBV7-9	TRBJ1-1	-	TGTGCCAGCAGCGCAAGACAGGGTGTGAACACTGAAGCTTTCTTT	CASSARQGVNTEAFF
-	TRBV29-1	TRBJ2-5	-	TGCAGCGTCCTCGACAGGAACCAAGAGACCCAGTACTTC	CSVLDRNQETQYF
-	TRBV4-3	TRBJ2-1	-	TGCGCCAGCAGCCAACGCCTGGGGGGGCCGAGATACAATGAGCAGTTCTTC	CASSQRLGGPRYNEQFF
TRBD2	TRBV7-9	TRBJ2-1	few	TGTGCCAGCAGCCCCCCGGCTAGCGGTTACCGCTGGGGCAATGAGCAGTTCTTC	CASSPPASGYRWGNEQFF
-	TRBV6-5	TRBJ2-3	-	TGTGCCAGCAGTTACGGTTCCGGGTCCACAGATACGCAGTATTTT	CASSYGSGSTDTQYF
TRBD1	TRBV10-3	TRBJ1-2	-	TGTGCCATCAGTGTCGACAGGGGAACTAACTATGGCTACACCTTC	CAISVDRGTNYGYTF
-	TRBV29-1	TRBJ1-1	-	TGCAGCGCTGCGACAGGTATGGGGAACACTGAAGCTTTCTTT	CSAATGMGNTEAFF